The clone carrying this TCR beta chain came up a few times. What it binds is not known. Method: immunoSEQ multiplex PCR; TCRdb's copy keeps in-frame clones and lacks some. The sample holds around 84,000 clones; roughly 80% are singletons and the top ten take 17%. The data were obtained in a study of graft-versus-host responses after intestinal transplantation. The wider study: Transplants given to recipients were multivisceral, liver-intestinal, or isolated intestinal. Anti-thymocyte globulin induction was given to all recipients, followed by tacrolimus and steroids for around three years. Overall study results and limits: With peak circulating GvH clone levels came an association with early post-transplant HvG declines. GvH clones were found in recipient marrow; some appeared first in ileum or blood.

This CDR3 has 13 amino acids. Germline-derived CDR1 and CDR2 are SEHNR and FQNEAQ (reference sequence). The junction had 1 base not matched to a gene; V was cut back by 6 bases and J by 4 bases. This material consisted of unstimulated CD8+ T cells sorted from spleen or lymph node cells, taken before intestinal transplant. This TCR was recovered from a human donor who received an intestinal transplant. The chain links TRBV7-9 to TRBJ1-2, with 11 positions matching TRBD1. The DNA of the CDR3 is TGTGCCAGCAGTGGGACAGGGGGCTATGGCTACACCTTC. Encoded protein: CASSGTGGYGYTF.